This record looks at one TCR beta chain sequence and its context. This sample is part of a study of control samples from healthy donors and cancer patients. There are 13 residues in the CDR3. Germline V gene data show CDR1 as SGHTS and CDR2 as YDEGEE. Trimming stripped 0 bases from V and 7 bases from J, with 8 bases between. Method: immunoSEQ multiplex PCR; TCRdb's copy keeps in-frame clones and lacks some. This sample carries tens of thousands of clones, almost 90% of them seen once, and the ten largest clones take 5.5% to 7%. The receptor was derived from a man aged 60 to 69 with colorectal cancer. V and J are TRBV5-8 and TRBJ1-5; D not resolved. Sequencing used PBMCs. Written as DNA, the CDR3 is TGTGCCAGCAGCTTGGAGCCACGGCAGCCCCAGCATTTT. Protein: CASSLEPRQPQHF. Full variable domain (outside the CDR3, taken from reference TRBV5-8 and TRBJ1-5): EAGVTQSPTHLIKTRGQQATLRCSPISGHTSVYWYQQALGLGLQFLLWYDEGEERNRGNFPPRFSGRQFPNYSSELNVNALELEDSALYLCASSLEPRQPQHFGDGTRLSIL.